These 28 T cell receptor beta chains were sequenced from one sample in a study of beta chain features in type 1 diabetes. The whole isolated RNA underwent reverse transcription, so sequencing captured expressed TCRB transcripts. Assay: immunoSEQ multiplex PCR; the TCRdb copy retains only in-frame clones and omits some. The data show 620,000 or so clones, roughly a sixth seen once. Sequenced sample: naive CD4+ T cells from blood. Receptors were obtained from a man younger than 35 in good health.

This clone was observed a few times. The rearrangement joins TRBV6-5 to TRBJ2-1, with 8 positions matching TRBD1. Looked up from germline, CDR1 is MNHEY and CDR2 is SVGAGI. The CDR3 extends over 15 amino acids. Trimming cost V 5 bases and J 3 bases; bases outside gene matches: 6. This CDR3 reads CASSTRTGYYNEQFF. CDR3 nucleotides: TGTGCCAGCAGTACGAGGACAGGGTACTACAATGAGCAGTTCTTC.

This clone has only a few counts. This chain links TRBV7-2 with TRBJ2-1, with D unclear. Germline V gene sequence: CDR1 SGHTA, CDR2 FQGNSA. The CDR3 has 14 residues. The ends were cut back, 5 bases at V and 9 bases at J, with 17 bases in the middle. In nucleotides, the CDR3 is TGTGCCAGCAGCCCTCCCCCTTATCTGGGTGAGCAGTTCTTC. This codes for CASSPPPYLGEQFF.

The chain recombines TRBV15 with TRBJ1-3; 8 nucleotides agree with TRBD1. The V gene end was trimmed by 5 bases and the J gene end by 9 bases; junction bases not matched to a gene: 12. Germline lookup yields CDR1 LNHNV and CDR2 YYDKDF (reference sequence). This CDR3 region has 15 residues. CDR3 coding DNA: TGTGCCACCAGCGCCATCGGACAGGGAGGTCTCACCATATATTTT. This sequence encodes CATSAIGQGGLTIYF.

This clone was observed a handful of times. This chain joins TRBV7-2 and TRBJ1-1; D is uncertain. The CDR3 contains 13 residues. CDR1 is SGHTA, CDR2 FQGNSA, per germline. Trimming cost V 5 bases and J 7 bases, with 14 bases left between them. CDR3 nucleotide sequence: TGTGCCAGCAGCCTCCAAAAGGGAGGTGAAGCTTTCTTT. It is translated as CASSLQKGGEAFF.

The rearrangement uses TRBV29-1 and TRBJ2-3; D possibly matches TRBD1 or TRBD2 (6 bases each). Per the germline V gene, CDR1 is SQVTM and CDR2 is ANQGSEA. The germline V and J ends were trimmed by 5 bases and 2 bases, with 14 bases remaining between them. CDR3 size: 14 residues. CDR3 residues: CSVRGTKNTDTQYF. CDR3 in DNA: TGCAGCGTTCGGGGGACAAAAAACACAGATACGCAGTATTTT.

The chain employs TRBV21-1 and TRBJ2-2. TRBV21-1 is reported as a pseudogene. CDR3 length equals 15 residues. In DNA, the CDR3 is TGTGCCAGCAGCAAAGAAGTAATACCGACCGGGGAGCTGTTTTTT. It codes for CASSKEVIPTGELFF.

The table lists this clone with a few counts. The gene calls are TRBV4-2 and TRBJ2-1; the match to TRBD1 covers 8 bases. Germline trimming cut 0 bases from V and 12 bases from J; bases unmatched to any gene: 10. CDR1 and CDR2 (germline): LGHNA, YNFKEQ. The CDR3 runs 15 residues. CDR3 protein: CASSQESGTGRLQFF. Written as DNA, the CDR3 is TGTGCCAGCAGCCAAGAATCAGGGACAGGCCGACTGCAGTTCTTC.

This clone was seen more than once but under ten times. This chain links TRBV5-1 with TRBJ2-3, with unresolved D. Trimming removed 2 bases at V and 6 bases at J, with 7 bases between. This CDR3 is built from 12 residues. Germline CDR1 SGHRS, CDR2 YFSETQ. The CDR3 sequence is CASSLGDDTQYF. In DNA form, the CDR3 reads TGCGCCAGCAGCTTAGGAGACGATACGCAGTATTTT.

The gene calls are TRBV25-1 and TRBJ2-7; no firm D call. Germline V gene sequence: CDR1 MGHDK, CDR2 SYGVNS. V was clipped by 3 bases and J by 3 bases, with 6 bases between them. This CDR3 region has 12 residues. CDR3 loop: CASSDQDYEQYF. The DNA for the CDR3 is TGTGCCAGCAGTGACCAGGACTACGAGCAGTACTTC.

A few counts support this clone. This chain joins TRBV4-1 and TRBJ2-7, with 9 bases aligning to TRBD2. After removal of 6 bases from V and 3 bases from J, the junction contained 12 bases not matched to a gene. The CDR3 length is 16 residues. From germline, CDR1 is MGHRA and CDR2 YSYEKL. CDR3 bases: TGCGCCAGCAGTTCCATCAGCGGGAGGTCTTTCTACGAGCAGTACTTC. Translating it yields CASSSISGRSFYEQYF.

Here the CDR3 DNA reads TGCAGCGTTGAGGGACAGGGACTCTATGGCTACACCTTC. Protein: CSVEGQGLYGYTF. The chain is built from TRBV29-1 and TRBJ1-2, with 9 nucleotides matching TRBD1. Per the germline V gene, CDR1 is SQVTM and CDR2 is ANQGSEA. CDR3 length: 13 amino acids. J gave up 4 bases and V 3 bases, and 3 bases lay outside the gene matches.

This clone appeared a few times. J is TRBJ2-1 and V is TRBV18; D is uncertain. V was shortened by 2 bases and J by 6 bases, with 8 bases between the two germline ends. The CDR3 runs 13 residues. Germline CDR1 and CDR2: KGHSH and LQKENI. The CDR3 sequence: CASSPDRSNEQFF. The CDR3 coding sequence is TGTGCCAGCTCACCAGATAGGTCCAATGAGCAGTTCTTC. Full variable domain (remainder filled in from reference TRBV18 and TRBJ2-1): NAGVMQNPRHLVRRRGQEARLRCSPMKGHSHVYWYRQLPEEGLKFMVYLQKENIIDESGMPKERFSAEFPKEGPSILRIQQVVRGDSAAYFCASSPDRSNEQFFGPGTRLTVL.

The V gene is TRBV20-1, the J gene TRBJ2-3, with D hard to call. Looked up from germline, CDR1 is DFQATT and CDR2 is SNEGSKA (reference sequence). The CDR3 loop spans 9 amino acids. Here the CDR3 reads CTNPDTQYF. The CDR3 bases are TGCACGAATCCAGATACGCAGTATTTT.

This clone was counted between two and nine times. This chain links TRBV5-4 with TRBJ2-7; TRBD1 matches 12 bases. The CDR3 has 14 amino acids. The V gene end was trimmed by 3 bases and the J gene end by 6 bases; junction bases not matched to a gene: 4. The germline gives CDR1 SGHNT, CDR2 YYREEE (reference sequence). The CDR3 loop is CASSWGTGGLEQYF. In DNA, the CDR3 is TGTGCCAGCAGCTGGGGGACAGGGGGCCTCGAGCAGTACTTC.

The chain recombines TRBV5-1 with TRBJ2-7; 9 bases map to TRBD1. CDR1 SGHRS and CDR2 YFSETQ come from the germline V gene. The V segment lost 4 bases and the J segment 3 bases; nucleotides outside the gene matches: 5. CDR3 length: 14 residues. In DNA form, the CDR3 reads TGCGCCAGCAGCCCGGACAGGGGCAACTACGAGCAGTACTTC. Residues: CASSPDRGNYEQYF.

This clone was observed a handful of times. The chain's CDR3 is CASSPGLAGVNAVETQYF. For the CDR3, the DNA is TGTGCCAGCAGCCCGGGACTAGCGGGAGTAAATGCGGTGGAGACCCAGTACTTC. This sequence joins TRBV7-2 and TRBJ2-5; 14 bases align to TRBD2. Unmatched junction bases numbered 13, after V lost 5 bases and J lost 5 bases. From germline, CDR1 is SGHTA and CDR2 FQGNSA. The CDR3 sequence is 18 residues long.

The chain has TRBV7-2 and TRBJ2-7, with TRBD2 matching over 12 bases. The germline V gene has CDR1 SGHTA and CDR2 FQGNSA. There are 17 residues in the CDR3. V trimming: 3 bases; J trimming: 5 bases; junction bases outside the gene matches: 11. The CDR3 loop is CASSFPSGGARPDEQYF. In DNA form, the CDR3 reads TGTGCCAGCAGCTTTCCTAGCGGGGGGGCCAGGCCCGACGAGCAGTACTTC.

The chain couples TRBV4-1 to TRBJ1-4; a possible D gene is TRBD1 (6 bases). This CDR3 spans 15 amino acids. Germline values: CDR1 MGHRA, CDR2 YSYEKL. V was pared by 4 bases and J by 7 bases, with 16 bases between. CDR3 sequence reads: CASSRSGGAGEKLFF. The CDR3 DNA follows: TGCGCCAGCAGCCGGTCCGGGGGCGCTGGTGAAAAACTGTTTTTT.

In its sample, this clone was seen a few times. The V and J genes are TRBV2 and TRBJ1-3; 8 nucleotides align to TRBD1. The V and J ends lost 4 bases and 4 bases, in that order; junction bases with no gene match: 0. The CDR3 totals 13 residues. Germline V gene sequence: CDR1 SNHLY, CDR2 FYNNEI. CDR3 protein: CASSGDRGNTIYF. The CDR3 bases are TGTGCCAGCAGTGGGGACAGGGGAAACACCATATATTTT.

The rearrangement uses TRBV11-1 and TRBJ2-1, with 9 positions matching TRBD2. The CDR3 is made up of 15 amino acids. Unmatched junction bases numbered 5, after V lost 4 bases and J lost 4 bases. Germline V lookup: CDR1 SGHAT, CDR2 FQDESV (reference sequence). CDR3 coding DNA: TGTGCCAGCAGCTCGCGACTAGCGGTGTACAATGAGCAGTTCTTC. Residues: CASSSRLAVYNEQFF.

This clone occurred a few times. The CDR3 DNA sequence: TGTGCCAGCAGCCAAGAATCTGGAGGGGGCGGGTACAATGAGCAGTTCTTC. This codes for CASSQESGGGGYNEQFF. V usage is TRBV14 and J usage is TRBJ2-1, with TRBD1 as a possible D gene (7 bases). The CDR3 has 17 amino acids. V lost 0 bases and J 4 bases, leaving 16 bases between the germline ends. The germline V gene encodes CDR1 SGHDN and CDR2 FVKESK.

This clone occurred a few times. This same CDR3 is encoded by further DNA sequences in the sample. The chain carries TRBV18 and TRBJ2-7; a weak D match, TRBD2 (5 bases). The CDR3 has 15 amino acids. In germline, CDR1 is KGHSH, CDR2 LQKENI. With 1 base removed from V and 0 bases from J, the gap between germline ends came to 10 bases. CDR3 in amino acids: CASSPQSGSSYEQYF. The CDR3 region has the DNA TGTGCCAGCTCACCACAATCGGGAAGCTCCTACGAGCAGTACTTC.

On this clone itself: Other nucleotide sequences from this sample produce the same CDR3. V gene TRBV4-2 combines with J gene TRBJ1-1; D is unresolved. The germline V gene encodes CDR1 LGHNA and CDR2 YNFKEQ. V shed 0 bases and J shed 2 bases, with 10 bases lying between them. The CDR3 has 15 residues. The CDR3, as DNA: TGTGCCAGCAGCCAAGATCATCAGAAAAACACTGAAGCTTTCTTT. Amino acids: CASSQDHQKNTEAFF.

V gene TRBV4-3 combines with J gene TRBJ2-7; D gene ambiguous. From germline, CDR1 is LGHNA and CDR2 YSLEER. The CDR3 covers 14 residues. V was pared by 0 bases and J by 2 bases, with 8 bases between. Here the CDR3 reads CASSQETGAYEQYF. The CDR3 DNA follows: TGCGCCAGCAGCCAAGAAACCGGAGCCTACGAGCAGTACTTC.

This chain's CDR3 is CASGGLAEETQYF. In nucleotides, the CDR3 is TGCGCCAGCGGAGGACTAGCGGAAGAGACCCAGTACTTC. This rearrangement joins TRBV5-1 to TRBJ2-5; 10 positions match TRBD2. Germline V gene sequence: CDR1 SGHRS, CDR2 YFSETQ. V lost 7 bases, J lost 3 bases, and 3 bases stayed unmatched. There are 13 residues in the CDR3. Full variable domain (remainder filled in from reference TRBV5-1 and TRBJ2-5): KAGVTQTPRYLIKTRGQQVTLSCSPISGHRSVSWYQQTPGQGLQFLFEYFSETQRNKGNFPGRFSGRQFSNSRSEMNVSTLELGDSALYLCASGGLAEETQYFGPGTRLLVL.

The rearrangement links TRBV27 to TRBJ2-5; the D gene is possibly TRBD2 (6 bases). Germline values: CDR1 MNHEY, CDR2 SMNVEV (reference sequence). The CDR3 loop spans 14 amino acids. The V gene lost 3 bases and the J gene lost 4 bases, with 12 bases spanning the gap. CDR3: CASSLEGFGETQYF. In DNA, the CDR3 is TGTGCCAGCAGTTTGGAGGGGTTCGGAGAGACCCAGTACTTC.

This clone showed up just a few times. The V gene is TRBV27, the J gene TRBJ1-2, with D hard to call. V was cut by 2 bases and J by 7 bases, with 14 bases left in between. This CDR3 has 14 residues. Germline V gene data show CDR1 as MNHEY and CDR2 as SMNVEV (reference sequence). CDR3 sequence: CASSLRAREGGYTF. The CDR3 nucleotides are TGTGCCAGCAGTTTACGGGCTAGAGAAGGTGGCTACACCTTC.

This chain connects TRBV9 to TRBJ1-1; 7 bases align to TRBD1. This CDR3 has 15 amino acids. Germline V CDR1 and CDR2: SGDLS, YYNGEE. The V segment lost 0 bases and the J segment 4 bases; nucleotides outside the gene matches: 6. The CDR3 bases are TGTGCCAGCAGCGTAGGGACAGGATCGGGCACTGAAGCTTTCTTT. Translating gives CASSVGTGSGTEAFF.